Following are 30 T cell receptor beta chains from one sample sequenced in a study of post-analysis software for immune sequencing data. Study observations and caveats: Comparison of patients with controls showed a handful of TRBV segments more frequent in patients, TRBV5-6, TRBV5-1 and TRBV20-1 among them.

Which antigens these TCRs recognize remains unknown. TCR beta cDNA libraries had unique molecular identifiers. Using its own MiXCR run on the PCR reads, TCRdb lists one record per CDR3 protein. Seen here are around 700,000 distinct CDR3 sequences, roughly three fifths observed once, and the top ten hold around 11%. The sample was blood. These TCRs come from a girl aged 2 to 9 with multiple sclerosis.

In its sample, this clonotype was seen a few times. This CDR3 reads CASSFGGTSNNEQFF. CDR3 nucleotide sequence: TGTGCCAGCAGCTTCGGAGGGACTAGCAACAATGAGCAGTTCTTC. The chain uses TRBV5-5 and TRBJ2-1, with TRBD2 matching over 9 bases. CDR1 and CDR2 from the germline V gene are SGHKS and YYEKEE (reference sequence). V gave up 2 bases and J gave up 5 bases; unmatched junction bases: 5. The CDR3 consists of 15 residues.

There are a few counts of this clonotype. This chain links TRBV29-1 with TRBJ2-5, with no clear D. Germline V gives CDR1 SQVTM, CDR2 ANQGSEA. This CDR3 region has 11 residues. Trimming left V 3 bases short and J 4 bases short, with 6 bases between. CDR3 sequence: CSVEHVETQYF. The CDR3 DNA reads TGCAGCGTTGAGCACGTAGAGACCCAGTACTTC.

The V call is TRBV5-5, the J call TRBJ2-3, with 10 bases lining up with TRBD2. The germline V gene encodes CDR1 SGHKS and CDR2 YYEKEE (reference sequence). After removal of 0 bases from V and 2 bases from J, the junction contained 3 bases not matched to a gene. The CDR3 length is 16 residues. CDR3 DNA: TGTGCCAGCAGCTTGGCCGGGACTAGCGACACAGATACGCAGTATTTT. This encodes CASSLAGTSDTDTQYF.

This clonotype was recorded a few times. V is TRBV4-1 and J is TRBJ2-7; 9 nucleotides match TRBD1. The J segment lost 8 bases and the V segment lost 4 bases, leaving 12 bases of the junction unmatched. CDR1 and CDR2 from the germline V gene are MGHRA and YSYEKL. The CDR3 spans 15 residues. The CDR3 sequence: CASSLLPGTGLKQYF. In DNA, the CDR3 is TGCGCCAGCAGCCTTCTACCCGGGACAGGGTTAAAGCAGTACTTC.

The chain links TRBV7-6 to TRBJ2-1, with TRBD2 matching over 8 bases. V was clipped by 4 bases and J by 14 bases; unmatched bases: 10. The length of the CDR3 is 13 residues. Germline CDR1 reads SGHVS; CDR2 reads FNYEAQ. The CDR3 protein is CASSSAPGLAKFF. DNA for the CDR3: TGTGCCAGCAGCTCCGCCCCCGGACTAGCAAAGTTCTTC.

The chain couples TRBV7-9 to TRBJ1-2, with unresolved D. The CDR3 spans 13 residues. Trimming took off 7 bases at V and 3 bases at J, with 12 bases between the two ends. Germline V gene sequence: CDR1 SEHNR, CDR2 FQNEAQ (reference sequence). CDR3: CASTSREDYGYTF. The DNA for the CDR3 is TGTGCCAGCACTTCGCGGGAGGACTATGGCTACACCTTC. Together with reference TRBV7-9 and TRBJ1-2, the CDR3 gives the full variable domain: DTGVSQNPRHKITKRGQNVTFRCDPISEHNRLYWYRQTLGQGPEFLTYFQNEAQLEKSRLLSDRFSAERPKGSFSTLEIQRTEQGDSAMYLCASTSREDYGYTFGSGTRLTVV.

The genes are TRBV5-5 and TRBJ2-7; D call uncertain. The CDR3 sequence is 14 residues long. The ends were cut back, 1 base at V and 0 bases at J, with 8 bases in the middle. From germline, CDR1 is SGHKS and CDR2 YYEKEE (reference sequence). The CDR3: CASSLTVGSYEQYF. The DNA for the CDR3 is TGTGCCAGCAGCTTGACGGTGGGCTCCTACGAGCAGTACTTC.

J is TRBJ2-1 and V is TRBV27, with D possibly being TRBD1 (6 bases). Germline V gene data show CDR1 as MNHEY and CDR2 as SMNVEV (reference sequence). The V and J ends lost 5 bases and 4 bases respectively, with 12 bases between them. This CDR3 contains 14 residues. CDR3 sequence reads: CASSPQGPYNEQFF. In DNA form, the CDR3 reads TGTGCCAGCAGTCCACAGGGACCATACAATGAGCAGTTCTTC.

The rearrangement uses TRBV7-8 and TRBJ1-2; D remains unclear. The CDR3 covers 13 residues. Between the trimmed V and J ends, which lost 5 bases and 8 bases, there was a span of 15 bases. The germline gives CDR1 SGHVS, CDR2 FQNEAQ. DNA for the CDR3: TGTGCCAGCAGCCCCCGCCCGGGAGGCGGCTACACCTTC. It codes for CASSPRPGGGYTF.

This clonotype was seen a few times. The V gene is TRBV28, the J gene TRBJ2-5; 9 positions agree with TRBD2. CDR3 length: 13 residues. V lost 7 bases and J lost 3; bases outside the gene matches: 3. The germline gives CDR1 MDHEN, CDR2 SYDVKM. The CDR3: CASTQRGEETQYF. The CDR3 bases are TGTGCCAGCACTCAGCGGGGGGAAGAGACCCAGTACTTC.

V gene TRBV20-1 combines with J gene TRBJ2-3, with 8 bases matching TRBD2. CDR1 DFQATT and CDR2 SNEGSKA come from the germline V gene (reference sequence). Trimming at V came to 2 bases and at J to 3 bases, leaving 7 bases not matched to a gene. The CDR3 covers 15 residues. DNA for the CDR3: TGCAGTGCTAGAATTCACGGGAGGGGGACAGATACGCAGTATTTT. Translated, it gives CSARIHGRGTDTQYF.

The rearrangement links TRBV14 to TRBJ2-1; D gene ambiguous. The CDR3 spans 17 residues. V was cut by 0 bases and J by 1 base, with 13 bases left in between. Germline loops: CDR1 SGHDN, CDR2 FVKESK. CDR3 nucleotide sequence: TGTGCCAGCAGCCAAGATCCTCCCCAGGCGTCCTACAATGAGCAGTTCTTC. It is translated as CASSQDPPQASYNEQFF.

The chain links TRBV7-2 to TRBJ2-5; possible D gene TRBD1, 5 bases. V was trimmed by 8 bases and J by 3 bases, leaving 13 bases between them. Germline V CDR1 and CDR2: SGHTA, FQGNSA. The CDR3 length is 13 residues. CDR3 amino acids: CASDLGAKETQYF. CDR3 nucleotides: TGTGCCAGCGACCTAGGGGCGAAAGAGACCCAGTACTTC.

The chain uses TRBV9 and TRBJ2-7; 10 bases match TRBD2. Germline-derived CDR1 and CDR2 are SGDLS and YYNGEE. Trimming removed 3 bases from V and 3 bases from J; junction bases left unmatched: 12. The CDR3 length is 17 residues. The CDR3 is CASSASGTSARGYEQYF. CDR3 in DNA: TGTGCCAGCAGCGCCTCCGGGACTAGCGCCCGGGGCTACGAGCAGTACTTC.

This clonotype has just a few counts. The V and J genes are TRBV5-1 and TRBJ2-1, with 10 bases that match TRBD2. J lost 7 bases, V lost 1 base, and 8 bases had no gene match. This CDR3 has 16 residues. Germline CDR1 SGHRS, CDR2 YFSETQ. The chain's CDR3 is CASSLLAGDPINEQFF. The CDR3 region has the DNA TGCGCCAGCAGCTTGCTAGCGGGAGACCCCATAAATGAGCAGTTCTTC.

The rearrangement links TRBV7-9 to TRBJ2-1, with 16 bases fitting TRBD2. V gave up 5 bases and J gave up 11 bases; unmatched junction bases: 9. Germline values: CDR1 SEHNR, CDR2 FQNEAQ (reference sequence). The length of the CDR3 is 16 residues. The CDR3 loop reads CASSGRTGLAGGKQFF. CDR3 coding DNA: TGTGCCAGCAGCGGCCGTACGGGACTAGCGGGAGGGAAGCAGTTCTTC.

The V call is TRBV29-1, the J call TRBJ1-1; the D is unclear. The V and J ends lost 4 bases and 5 bases respectively, with 11 bases between them. The CDR3 runs 12 residues. Germline CDR1 reads SQVTM; CDR2 reads ANQGSEA. The CDR3 reads CSVARGRTEAFF. The CDR3 DNA sequence: TGCAGCGTTGCTAGAGGGAGGACTGAAGCTTTCTTT.

The chain is built from TRBV5-1 and TRBJ2-1; a possible D gene is TRBD2 (6 bases). Per germline, CDR1 SGHRS and CDR2 YFSETQ. V was clipped by 0 bases and J by 4 bases, with 17 bases between them. The CDR3 runs to 17 residues. The DNA for the CDR3 is TGCGCCAGCAGCTTGGGAGTCGGGGTTAGCGGATACAATGAGCAGTTCTTC. It specifies CASSLGVGVSGYNEQFF.

The chain links TRBV20-1 to TRBJ2-2; 9 nucleotides match TRBD2. The CDR3 sequence is 13 residues long. V trimming: 6 bases; J trimming: 6 bases; junction bases outside the gene matches: 5. Germline-derived CDR1 and CDR2 are DFQATT and SNEGSKA (reference sequence). The DNA for the CDR3 is TGCAGTGCCAGACCTAGCGGGGCCGGGGAGCTGTTTTTT. This encodes CSARPSGAGELFF.

The chain employs TRBV13 and TRBJ2-1; TRBD2 matches 12 bases. Germline CDR1 is PRHDT and CDR2 is FYEKMQ (reference sequence). V lost 4 bases, J lost 6 bases, and 4 bases stayed unmatched. The CDR3 runs 15 residues. The CDR3, as DNA: TGTGCCAGCAGCTCGACTAGCGGGGGACTCAATGAGCAGTTCTTC. As protein: CASSSTSGGLNEQFF.

The gene calls are TRBV11-1 and TRBJ2-1; D might be TRBD2 (5 bases). The CDR3 covers 12 residues. The V and J ends lost 7 bases and 4 bases respectively, with 8 bases between them. Per germline, CDR1 SGHAT and CDR2 FQDESV (reference sequence). The CDR3: CASMGRYNEQFF. In DNA form, the CDR3 reads TGTGCCAGCATGGGGAGATACAATGAGCAGTTCTTC. The whole variable domain, filled in from reference TRBV11-1 and TRBJ2-1, reads EAEVAQSPRYKITEKSQAVAFWCDPISGHATLYWYRQILGQGPELLVQFQDESVVDDSQLPKDRFSAERLKGVDSTLKIQPAELGDSAMYLCASMGRYNEQFFGPGTRLTVL.

The CDR3 DNA reads as TGTGCCAGCAGCCAGGCCGGGGCCGATTCTGGGGCCAACGTCCTGACTTTC. Translated: CASSQAGADSGANVLTF. The chain has TRBV3-1 and TRBJ2-6; D could derive from TRBD1 or TRBD2 (5 bases each). Germline CDR1 reads LGHDT; CDR2 reads YNNKEL (reference sequence). Trimming took 3 bases from V and 1 from J, leaving 13 bases between them. The CDR3 has 17 amino acids.

Only one count was recorded for this clonotype. The rearrangement joins TRBV15 to TRBJ2-5; D perhaps matches TRBD2 (6 bases). Germline V gene sequence: CDR1 LNHNV, CDR2 YYDKDF (reference sequence). The CDR3 has 15 amino acids. V lost 8 bases and J 2 bases, leaving 18 bases between the germline ends. In DNA form, the CDR3 reads TGTGCCACCGGAAGTACACTAGCCCTGCAAGAGACCCAGTACTTC. Amino acids: CATGSTLALQETQYF.

This clonotype was detected only a few times. V usage is TRBV7-6 and J usage is TRBJ2-1; D gene uncertain. In germline, CDR1 is SGHVS, CDR2 FNYEAQ. The CDR3 has 13 residues. Trimming shortened V by 2 bases and J by 8 bases, and 10 bases separated the two germline ends. Here the CDR3 reads CASSLRRVDEQFF. The CDR3, as DNA: TGTGCCAGCAGCTTAAGGCGAGTGGATGAGCAGTTCTTC.

This clonotype was seen a handful of times. The V and J genes are TRBV3-1 and TRBJ1-2, with D tentatively TRBD1 (5 bases). The CDR3 extends over 13 amino acids. The V end lost 4 bases, the J end lost 7 bases, and 13 bases lay between the germline ends. Germline V gene data show CDR1 as LGHDT and CDR2 as YNNKEL (reference sequence). Here the CDR3 DNA reads TGTGCCAGCAGCCGACCCTCCGGGGCTGGCTACACCTTC. Protein product: CASSRPSGAGYTF.

There are a few counts of this clonotype. The genes are TRBV18 and TRBJ2-1; D is undetermined. Trimming took 3 bases from V and 0 from J, leaving 9 bases between them. Germline CDR1 and CDR2: KGHSH and LQKENI. The CDR3 is made up of 15 amino acids. In DNA, the CDR3 is TGTGCCAGCTCACCGGCTAGTAGCTCCTACAATGAGCAGTTCTTC. Translated: CASSPASSSYNEQFF.

Comments on this clonotype: Germline is not matched at one junction end, which may reflect a read error. V is TRBV7-9 and J is TRBJ2-1, with a possible D match to TRBD2 (6 bases). CDR3 length: 15 amino acids. Germline CDR1 reads SEHNR; CDR2 reads FQNEAQ (reference sequence). The CDR3 region has the DNA TGTGCCAACAGCGCCTTAGCGGATGTTTACAATGAGCAGTTCTTC. Encoded protein: CANSALADVYNEQFF.

The chain carries TRBV7-9 and TRBJ2-3; D unclear. Trimming stripped 5 bases from V and 6 bases from J, with 12 bases between. Per the germline V gene, CDR1 is SEHNR and CDR2 is FQNEAQ (reference sequence). The CDR3 sequence is 13 residues long. The CDR3 DNA sequence: TGTGCCAGCAGCCCCCGGGTTACGGATACGCAGTATTTT. Amino acid sequence: CASSPRVTDTQYF. Supplemented by reference TRBV7-9 and TRBJ2-3, the full variable domain reads DTGVSQNPRHKITKRGQNVTFRCDPISEHNRLYWYRQTLGQGPEFLTYFQNEAQLEKSRLLSDRFSAERPKGSFSTLEIQRTEQGDSAMYLCASSPRVTDTQYFGPGTRLTVL.

This chain links TRBV29-1 with TRBJ1-1; weak D call: TRBD1 (5 bases). Per germline, CDR1 SQVTM and CDR2 ANQGSEA. This CDR3 spans 14 amino acids. Trimming stripped 6 bases from V and 1 base from J, with 15 bases between. The CDR3 nucleotides are TGCAGCGTAGGCCCCGGGACCGGGAACACTGAAGCTTTCTTT. It translates to CSVGPGTGNTEAFF.

This chain links TRBV6-5 with TRBJ2-1; possible D gene TRBD2, 6 bases. CDR1 and CDR2 (germline): MNHEY, SVGAGI. V was cut by 2 bases and J by 7 bases, with 12 bases left in between. CDR3 length: 14 residues. The CDR3 sequence: CASSYVQEGNEQFF. DNA for the CDR3: TGTGCCAGCAGTTACGTACAGGAGGGTAATGAGCAGTTCTTC.